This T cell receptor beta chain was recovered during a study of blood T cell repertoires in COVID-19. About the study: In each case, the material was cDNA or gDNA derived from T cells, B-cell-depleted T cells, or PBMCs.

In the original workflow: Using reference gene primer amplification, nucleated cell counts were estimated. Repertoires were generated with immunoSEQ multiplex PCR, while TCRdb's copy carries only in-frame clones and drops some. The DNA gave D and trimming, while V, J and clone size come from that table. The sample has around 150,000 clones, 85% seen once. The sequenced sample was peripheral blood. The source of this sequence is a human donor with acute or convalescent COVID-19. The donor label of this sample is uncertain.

The DNA of the CDR3 is TGTGCCAGCAGCTTCGCTAGGGGTCCAGGGGAGCTGTTTTTT. It is translated as CASSFARGPGELFF. The chain uses TRBV11-2 and TRBJ2-2; D perhaps matches TRBD1 (5 bases). Germline assignment: CDR1 SGHAT and CDR2 FQNNGV. Deletions cut 3 bases from V and 8 bases from J, with 13 bases between. This CDR3 is built from 14 residues.